This TCR beta chain originates from a study of CD8+ T cells in alopecia areata. Study summary: Treated patients were given 5 to 10 mg oral tofacitinib twice daily.

Sequencing used cDNA as its template, made by extracting RNA and reverse transcribing it. The repertoire was sequenced with immunoSEQ multiplex PCR; TCRdb's copy has only in-frame clones and lacks some. This table holds about 160,000 clones, about 60% found once. V lost 3 bases, J lost 2 bases, and 0 bases stayed unmatched. This CDR3 spans 12 amino acids. CDR1 is SQVTM and CDR2 is ANQGSEA in the germline V gene. Treatment reported: oral pan-JAK inhibitor, 5-10 mg twice daily. The study team obtained lesional scalp punch biopsies and peripheral blood from alopecia areata patients. The chain combines TRBV29-1 with TRBJ2-7; 8 positions match TRBD1. The sample was CD4+ T cells sorted from blood, taken at week 24, from a patient treated with tofacitinib. The source is a human donor with alopecia areata. DNA of the CDR3: TGCAGCGTTGAGACAGGGGCCTACGAGCAGTACTTC. Amino acid sequence: CSVETGAYEQYF.